The 24 T cell receptor beta chains presented below share a single source sample, sequenced in a study of cytomegalovirus exposure and HLA in healthy donors. PCR used 60 Vbeta primers and 13 Jbeta primers. Sequencing was performed with immunoSEQ multiplex PCR; in TCRdb, only in-frame clones are kept and a portion is missing. The repertoire consists of 90,000 to 130,000 clones, with about four fifths occurring once and the leading ten covering 2.5% to 3%. What was sequenced was PBMCs. These receptors came from a woman aged 55-69 years in good health and CMV-seropositive.

Here the CDR3 DNA reads TGTGCCAGCAGTGACGGGACAGGGCTAGGAGTCTATGGCTACACCTTC. It yields the protein CASSDGTGLGVYGYTF. This chain uses TRBV6-1 with TRBJ1-2, with 9 nucleotides matching TRBD1. This CDR3 comprises 16 residues. V shed 3 bases and J 4 bases; nucleotides not matched to a gene: 9. Germline V CDR1 and CDR2: MNHNS, SASEGT.

The V gene is TRBV6-5, the J gene TRBJ1-1; 8 bases are shared with TRBD1. The trim removed 2 bases at V and 7 bases at J, leaving 3 bases unmatched. The CDR3 length is 13 residues. The V gene's germline CDR1 is MNHEY and CDR2 SVGAGI. CDR3 coding DNA: TGTGCCAGCAGTTACCCAGGACAGGGTGAAGCTTTCTTT. This gives the protein CASSYPGQGEAFF.

The CDR3 loop is CASSPTSGRGYEQYF. CDR3 bases: TGTGCCAGCAGCCCAACTAGCGGGAGAGGGTACGAGCAGTACTTC. The chain joins TRBV9 to TRBJ2-7; 11 bases line up with TRBD2. J lost 4 bases, V lost 4 bases, and 7 bases had no gene match. This CDR3 has 15 amino acids. The germline V gene encodes CDR1 SGDLS and CDR2 YYNGEE. The variable domain in full, completed from reference TRBV9 and TRBJ2-7, reads DSGVTQTPKHLITATGQRVTLRCSPRSGDLSVYWYQQSLDQGLQFLIQYYNGEERAKGNILERFSAQQFPDLHSELNLSSLELGDSALYFCASSPTSGRGYEQYFGPGTRLTVT.

V and J are TRBV5-5 and TRBJ1-1, with D maybe TRBD1 (6 bases). This CDR3 has 15 residues. Per the germline V gene, CDR1 is SGHKS and CDR2 is YYEKEE (reference sequence). The germline V and J ends were trimmed by 4 bases and 4 bases, with 17 bases remaining between them. CDR3: CASSKDRTTGTEAFF. Written as DNA, the CDR3 is TGTGCCAGCAGCAAAGACAGGACAACGGGCACTGAAGCTTTCTTT.

The gene calls are TRBV18 and TRBJ1-2; the D gene is possibly TRBD1 (6 bases). V dropped 10 bases and J dropped 1 base, with 13 bases sitting between them. CDR3 size: 13 residues. CDR1 is KGHSH and CDR2 is LQKENI in the germline V gene. CDR3 nucleotides: TGTGCCACCACCGGACAGTTTAACTATGGCTACACCTTC. As protein: CATTGQFNYGYTF. Looking up the rest from reference TRBV18 and TRBJ1-2 gives the full variable domain: NAGVMQNPRHLVRRRGQEARLRCSPMKGHSHVYWYRQLPEEGLKFMVYLQKENIIDESGMPKERFSAEFPKEGPSILRIQQVVRGDSAAYFCATTGQFNYGYTFGSGTRLTVV.

The rearrangement links TRBV28 to TRBJ2-7, with 10 bases matching TRBD1. V shed 8 bases and J 1 base; nucleotides not matched to a gene: 8. Germline V gene data show CDR1 as MDHEN and CDR2 as SYDVKM. The CDR3 has 15 amino acids. This CDR3 reads CASLATGGRSYEQYF. The CDR3 bases are TGTGCCAGCCTCGCGACAGGGGGCCGATCCTACGAGCAGTACTTC.

CDR3 region: CSVESPGTATYEQYF. In DNA form, the CDR3 reads TGCAGCGTTGAAAGTCCCGGGACAGCCACCTACGAGCAGTACTTC. The genes are TRBV29-1 and TRBJ2-7, with 7 bases aligning to TRBD1. V shed 2 bases and J 2 bases; nucleotides not matched to a gene: 9. Germline V lookup: CDR1 SQVTM, CDR2 ANQGSEA. CDR3 length equals 15 residues.

The chain has TRBV6-5 and TRBJ1-2, with TRBD1 identical over 8 bases. This CDR3 comprises 15 residues. Germline CDR1 and CDR2: MNHEY and SVGAGI. J lost 4 bases, V lost 6 bases, and 10 bases had no gene match. This CDR3 reads CASRMTGVEGYGYTF. As DNA, the CDR3 is TGTGCCAGCAGAATGACAGGGGTGGAGGGCTATGGCTACACCTTC.

The chain combines TRBV28 with TRBJ2-3; 10 nucleotides agree with TRBD1. V was pared by 2 bases and J by 5 bases, with 4 bases of the junction left unmatched. Per the germline V gene, CDR1 is MDHEN and CDR2 is SYDVKM. This CDR3 contains 15 residues. As DNA, the CDR3 is TGTGCCAGCAGTTTAGGACAGGGGGGCAAAGATACGCAGTATTTT. Amino acid sequence: CASSLGQGGKDTQYF.

The V and J genes are TRBV28 and TRBJ1-2; 8 positions match TRBD1. Trimming at V came to 2 bases and at J to 4 bases, leaving 9 bases not matched to a gene. This CDR3 region has 16 residues. In germline, CDR1 is MDHEN, CDR2 SYDVKM. CDR3 residues: CASSLPGGQAIYGYTF. In nucleotides, the CDR3 is TGTGCCAGCAGTTTACCCGGGGGACAGGCCATCTATGGCTACACCTTC.

The chain has TRBV19 and TRBJ2-7; TRBD1 is a possible D gene (5 bases). The CDR3 runs 12 residues. CDR1 is LNHDA, CDR2 SQIVND, per germline (reference sequence). V lost 9 bases, J lost 5 bases, and 14 bases lay in between. CDR3 nucleotide sequence: TGTGCCAGAATGCCGACAGCACACGAGCAGTACTTC. Its protein is CARMPTAHEQYF.

This clone was observed a handful of times. The chain links TRBV6-1 to TRBJ1-2, with unresolved D. This CDR3 is 15 amino acids long. V was clipped by 7 bases and J by 2 bases, with 17 bases between them. Germline-derived CDR1 and CDR2 are MNHNS and SASEGT. CDR3 sequence reads: CASTGGRSWNYGYTF. The CDR3 nucleotides read TGTGCCAGCACCGGAGGTAGGAGCTGGAACTATGGCTACACCTTC.

The chain joins TRBV7-9 to TRBJ1-1, with D possibly matching TRBD1 (5 bases). CDR1 and CDR2 from the germline V gene are SEHNR and FQNEAQ (reference sequence). This CDR3 is built from 14 residues. V lost 5 bases, J lost 6 bases, and 16 bases lay in between. The CDR3 DNA reads as TGTGCCAGCAGCCTCGCCGGGGGTCGGGCTGAAGCTTTCTTT. Encoded protein: CASSLAGGRAEAFF.

The chain carries TRBV5-1 and TRBJ2-7; 10 bases fit TRBD1. The ends lost 6 bases at V and 3 bases at J; junction bases unmatched: 6. The CDR3 runs 14 residues. CDR1 and CDR2 from the germline V gene are SGHRS and YFSETQ. As DNA, the CDR3 is TGCGCCAGCAAACCCGGGACAGGGGACTACGAGCAGTACTTC. Residues: CASKPGTGDYEQYF.

This clone was seen a handful of times. The chain is built from TRBV5-4 and TRBJ1-4; TRBD1 might be the D (6 bases). Per the germline V gene, CDR1 is SGHNT and CDR2 is YYREEE (reference sequence). The CDR3 is 16 residues long. V was shortened by 2 bases and J by 5 bases, with 16 bases between the two germline ends. CDR3 in DNA: TGTGCCAGCAGCTTAGACCCCACAGGGACAAATGAAAAACTGTTTTTT. Translation gives CASSLDPTGTNEKLFF.

The rearrangement links TRBV6-1 to TRBJ2-3; the match to TRBD2 covers 14 bases. From germline, CDR1 is MNHNS and CDR2 SASEGT. The CDR3 contains 16 residues. V shed 4 bases and J 4 bases; nucleotides not matched to a gene: 4. Written as DNA, the CDR3 is TGTGCCAGCAGTGCCGGACTAGCGGGAGGTGCAGATACGCAGTATTTT. Protein product: CASSAGLAGGADTQYF.

The chain joins TRBV28 to TRBJ2-7; D possibly corresponds to TRBD1 (6 bases). This CDR3 comprises 14 residues. The germline V and J ends were trimmed by 3 bases and 1 base, with 10 bases remaining between them. The germline V gene has CDR1 MDHEN and CDR2 SYDVKM. The CDR3 DNA sequence: TGTGCCAGCAGTTTCGCAGACAGGTCCTACGAGCAGTACTTC. Amino acids: CASSFADRSYEQYF.

DNA for the CDR3: TGTGCCAGCAGCCCAATACGACAGGGGGCCCCGGATGAGCAGTACTTC. Protein: CASSPIRQGAPDEQYF. J is TRBJ2-7 and V is TRBV5-4; 10 bases fit TRBD1. CDR3 size: 16 residues. The junction had 14 bases not matched to a gene; V was cut back by 4 bases and J by 7 bases. Per the germline V gene, CDR1 is SGHNT and CDR2 is YYREEE (reference sequence).

This clone came up a few times. This rearrangement joins TRBV6-6 to TRBJ1-5; D is perhaps TRBD1 (5 bases). The V end was cut by 5 bases, the J end by 1 base, with 12 bases between. The CDR3 has 15 residues. Germline V gene data show CDR1 as MNHNY and CDR2 as SVGAGI (reference sequence). CDR3 DNA: TGTGCCAGCAGTCCAGTCAGGGTGAGCAATCAGCCCCAGCATTTT. Its translation: CASSPVRVSNQPQHF.

This clone has just one count. CDR3 DNA: TGTGCCAGCAGTAACCTCGACAGACGATTCGAGGGCTACACCTTC. This codes for CASSNLDRRFEGYTF. The chain is built from TRBV6-5 and TRBJ1-2; D is perhaps TRBD1 (5 bases). Germline CDR1 and CDR2: MNHEY and SVGAGI. The CDR3 loop spans 15 amino acids. V was trimmed by 5 bases and J by 8 bases, leaving 21 bases between them.

The sample holds a few counts of this clone. This sequence joins TRBV4-2 and TRBJ2-2; possibly TRBD2 for D (5 bases). The ends were cut back, 0 bases at V and 4 bases at J, with 12 bases in the middle. This CDR3 contains 16 residues. The germline CDR1 and CDR2 sequences are LGHNA and YNFKEQ. CDR3 sequence: CASSQDPTSTTGELFF. CDR3 nucleotide sequence: TGTGCCAGCAGCCAAGATCCCACTAGTACCACCGGGGAGCTGTTTTTT.

The sample holds a few counts of this clone. The gene calls are TRBV7-9 and TRBJ2-7; tentative D call: TRBD1 (5 bases). V dropped 2 bases and J dropped 3 bases, with 17 bases sitting between them. The CDR3 sequence is 16 residues long. The germline CDR1 and CDR2 sequences are SEHNR and FQNEAQ (reference sequence). CDR3 DNA: TGTGCCAGCAGCTTACCCGACAGAACAAATATCTACGAGCAGTACTTC. This gives the protein CASSLPDRTNIYEQYF.

The rearrangement uses TRBV9 and TRBJ2-3; TRBD2 matches 9 bases. This CDR3 comprises 15 residues. J lost 1 base, V lost 3 bases, and 3 bases had no gene match. Germline V gene data show CDR1 as SGDLS and CDR2 as YYNGEE. The CDR3 loop reads CASSARTSGTDTQYF. The CDR3 DNA reads as TGTGCCAGCAGCGCCCGGACTAGCGGCACAGATACGCAGTATTTT. Complete variable domain (other parts from reference TRBV9 and TRBJ2-3): DSGVTQTPKHLITATGQRVTLRCSPRSGDLSVYWYQQSLDQGLQFLIQYYNGEERAKGNILERFSAQQFPDLHSELNLSSLELGDSALYFCASSARTSGTDTQYFGPGTRLTVL.

This clone was counted a few times. V usage is TRBV28 and J usage is TRBJ2-1; 9 bases line up with TRBD1. The trim removed 10 bases at V and 3 bases at J, leaving 16 bases unmatched. The length of the CDR3 is 17 residues. Germline CDR1 reads MDHEN; CDR2 reads SYDVKM. CDR3 nucleotide sequence: TGTGCCACAGCTTTGGGACAGGGTCTTTTATTCTACAATGAGCAGTTCTTC. This gives the protein CATALGQGLLFYNEQFF.